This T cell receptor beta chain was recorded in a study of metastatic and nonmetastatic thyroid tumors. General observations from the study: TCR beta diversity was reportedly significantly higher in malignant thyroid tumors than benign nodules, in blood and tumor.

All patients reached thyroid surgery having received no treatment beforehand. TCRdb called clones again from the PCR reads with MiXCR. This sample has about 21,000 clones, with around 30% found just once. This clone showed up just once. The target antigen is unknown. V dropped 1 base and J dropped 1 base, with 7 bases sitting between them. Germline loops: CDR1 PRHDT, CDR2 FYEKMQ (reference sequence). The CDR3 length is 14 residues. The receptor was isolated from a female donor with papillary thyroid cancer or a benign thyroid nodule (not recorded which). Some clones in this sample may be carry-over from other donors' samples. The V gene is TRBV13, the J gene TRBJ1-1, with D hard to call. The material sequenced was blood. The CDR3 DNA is TGTGCCAGCAGCTTAGACGCCGGGAACACTGAAGCTTTCTTT. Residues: CASSLDAGNTEAFF.